The source of this TCR beta chain is a study of blood T cell repertoires in COVID-19. Study-wide context: COVID-19 samples collected from the United States, Italy and Spain covered acute and convalescent phases. The cDNA or gDNA used as material had been derived from T cells, B-cell-depleted T cells, or PBMCs.

The authors' processing: By means of reference gene primer amplification, nucleated cell counts were estimated. TCRdb keeps only in-frame clones here, not all; method: immunoSEQ multiplex PCR. V and J calls and clone size are copied from that table; D and trimming were computed from the DNA. The sample comprises hundreds of thousands of clones, around 92% of which are singletons, and 0.95% to 1.5% rests with the top ten. In germline, CDR1 is MNHNS, CDR2 SASEGT. This CDR3 has 16 amino acids. V lost 4 bases to trimming and J lost 7 bases; unmatched junction nucleotides: 13. The chain joins TRBV6-1 to TRBJ2-7, with TRBD1 matching over 10 bases. Sequencing used peripheral blood. The clonotype was recovered from a man in his forties or fifties with acute or convalescent COVID-19. The chain's CDR3 is CASSARSGTGAREQYF. As DNA, the CDR3 is TGTGCCAGCAGTGCTCGATCCGGGACAGGGGCGCGGGAGCAGTACTTC.